This record concerns one T cell receptor (beta chain) sequence. No antigen is known for it. No base quality information exists; no much larger clone differs at one position. This entry belongs to a study of T cells in lung cancer brain metastases (dated by TCRdb to between 2017 and 2018). Broadly, across the study: Most of the roughly 20 patients had a history of tobacco use, with a median of around 41 pack-years. DNA integrity number averaged approximately 4 in both primary and metastatic specimens, with no significant difference between sites. A median interval of roughly 330 days was observed between acquisition of the primary and brain metastasis specimens. Patients had a median age at first diagnosis of approximately 54 years, with about 9 males and around eleven females. The study compared TCR beta CDR3 repertoires between fully resected primary non-small cell lung cancers and paired brain metastases. Of the roughly 20 patients, 15 to 18 received no interval therapy between resection of the primary and resection of the metastasis. The cohort comprised around 20 patients contributing about 40 specimens, one primary lung lesion and one brain metastasis each.

Patients underwent resection for synchronous oligometastatic disease or delayed recurrence of a solitary brain metastasis. Patients with a history of multiple malignancies were excluded so that cancers other than NSCLC would not be included. Tumor areas were macrodissected from roughly 5 deparaffinized roughly 9.5 um unstained sections, using marked H&E slides as a guide. All specimens were fixed in formalin and embedded in paraffin (FFPE). Genomic DNA was extracted using the AllPrep DNA/RNA FFPE Kit. Broader findings and caveats from the paper: Most clones were specific to a single lesion, and overlap between paired lesions was limited (mean Morisita index around 0.2). It was not possible to control for the effects of preoperative corticosteroids on T cell infiltration in brain metastases. Retrieval of the complete infiltrating T cell repertoire may have been prevented by DNA fragmentation in FFPE samples. Brain metastases contained significantly fewer unique productive clones than the paired primaries (median approximately 1,500 versus 4,300). A significantly larger repertoire fraction was made up by the ten most abundant clones in brain metastases than in primaries, which was suggestive of clonal expansion.

Between about 2 and 5 ug genomic DNA was input per sample, and equal DNA input was given to paired samples. TCR beta libraries were constructed with the immunoSEQ hsTCRbeta Kit, with multiplexed V and J gene primers used across two PCR steps. Pooled libraries with positive and negative controls were sequenced on an Illumina MiSeq using a 100-cycle paired-end protocol. The paper's processing steps were these. Raw data were processed by the immunoSEQ vendor into normalized, annotated TCR beta repertoire reports. Richness was defined as unique clones by nucleotide sequence, and total richness was extrapolated with the iChao1 and Efron-Thisted estimators. Paired lesions were characterized and compared using Pielou's evenness, Simpson's index, top-ten clone proportional abundance, and the Morisita overlap index. What TCRdb holds here is the immuneACCESS table cut down to in-frame rearrangements. Part of the clones is not present; checked against another copy, under half of the missing clones reflect an unresolved V gene, and the others are unexplained. Clone size and V and J calls were adopted from that table, with D and trimming inferred from the DNA. A total of roughly 5,000 clones appear in this sample, around 85% of them only once. 9% to 9.5% of the sample goes to the ten largest clones.

Sequences were obtained from tumor tissue from a brain metastasis. The intended sense of this specimen's cell subset or site label: paired resected brain metastasis. The TCR was taken from a woman aged 50 to 60 with non-small cell lung cancer that had spread to the brain.

In nucleotides, the sequence is TGTGCCATCAGTGACCCGGGACAGGGGGCGGACGAGCAGTACTTC. The translation is CAISDPGQGADEQYF. Rearrangement joined TRBV10-3 to TRBJ2-7; 12 central bases correspond to TRBD1. V has 3 bases trimmed and J has 5 bases trimmed; junction bases matching no gene number 5. The germline V gene supplies CDR1 ENHRY and CDR2 SYGVKD. Reading from cysteine to phenylalanine, the CDR3 counts 15 amino acids. CDR3 DNA is the only sequence kept; it has 45 bases, read in frame from the first base.